This TCR beta chain was sequenced during a study of OX40 agonist ivuxolimab in advanced cancers. Produced via immunoSEQ multiplex PCR; TCRdb's table is partial and in-frame only. The data show tens of thousands of clones, around 82% seen once. Germline trimming cut 0 bases from V and 14 bases from J; bases unmatched to any gene: 10. The germline gives CDR1 SGHNT, CDR2 YYREEE (reference sequence). The CDR3 extends over 14 amino acids. This receptor was obtained from an adult with an advanced solid tumor such as melanoma, head and neck, liver or kidney cancer. Sample: CD4+ or CD8+ T cells sorted from blood, taken in a trial of the OX40 agonist ivuxolimab. The chain carries TRBV5-4 and TRBJ1-1; 10 bases are shared with TRBD1. The DNA for the CDR3 is TGTGCCAGCAGCTTGGAGGGGAGGACAGGGGGAGGCTTCTTT. Protein product: CASSLEGRTGGGFF. The complete variable domain, with remaining parts taken from reference TRBV5-4 and TRBJ1-1, reads ETGVTQSPTHLIKTRGQQVTLRCSSQSGHNTVSWYQQALGQGPQFIFQYYREEENGRGNFPPRFSGLQFPNYSSELNVNALELDDSALYLCASSLEGRTGGGFFGQGTRLTVV.